This T cell receptor (beta chain) comes out of a study of patients and donors after allogeneic stem cell transplantation. TCRdb re-called the RT-PCR reads through MiXCR, storing one row per CDR3 protein. The repertoire has about 960,000 distinct CDR3 sequences, roughly 18% of them found once; the top ten carry around 6%. This clonotype has only a few counts. This TCR came from a human donor who was either an allogeneic HSCT recipient or a stem cell or donor lymphocyte infusion donor (not recorded which). It is not recorded whose cells these are; they may come from a transplant donor. Sample: blood, either unsorted or a sorted T cell fraction (not recorded which).

The CDR3 DNA reads as TGTGCCAGCAGCCCGAGCGAAGGGGGATCGAGCTCCTACAATGAGCAGTTCTTC. This codes for CASSPSEGGSSSYNEQFF. The chain carries TRBV11-1 and TRBJ2-1; perhaps TRBD1 as D (6 bases). Germline V lookup: CDR1 SGHAT, CDR2 FQDESV (reference sequence). The CDR3 sequence is 18 residues long. The V end lost 5 bases, the J end lost 0 bases, and 20 bases lay between the germline ends.